Below are 26 T cell receptor beta chains sequenced from a single sample in a study of T cells in Graves' hyperthyroidism and ophthalmopathy. RNA transcripts were the template for amplifying TCR beta CDR3 regions. The TCR CDR3 was amplified in a first-round RT-PCR using the HTBI primer set. Using its own MiXCR run on the multiplex PCR reads, TCRdb lists one record per CDR3 protein. The sample has 490,000 or so distinct CDR3 sequences, about 46% seen once. Sequencing was done on a sample of peripheral blood or thyroid tissue (not recorded which). These receptors originate from an adult woman with Graves' disease, either hyperthyroidism or ophthalmopathy (not recorded which).

This clonotype showed up many times. The chain combines TRBV19 with TRBJ1-1; 7 positions agree with TRBD1. Germline V lookup: CDR1 LNHDA, CDR2 SQIVND (reference sequence). Unmatched junction bases numbered 6, after V lost 7 bases and J lost 1 base. The CDR3 contains 14 residues. The DNA for the CDR3 is TGTGCCAGTACTCCTACAGGGGCGAACACTGAAGCTTTCTTT. Protein product: CASTPTGANTEAFF.

V usage is TRBV7-9 and J usage is TRBJ2-1, with 8 bases fitting TRBD2. There are 15 residues in the CDR3. The ends lost 1 base at V and 4 bases at J; junction bases unmatched: 3. CDR1 and CDR2 from the germline V gene are SEHNR and FQNEAQ (reference sequence). The CDR3 DNA is TGTGCCAGCAGCTTAGACGGGGGGGGTTACAATGAGCAGTTCTTC. Amino acids: CASSLDGGGYNEQFF.

The table lists this clonotype with many counts. The chain links TRBV11-2 to TRBJ1-4; TRBD1 matches at 9 bases. Germline V CDR1 and CDR2: SGHAT, FQNNGV. The CDR3 is made up of 15 amino acids. Losses at the gene ends were 5 bases for V and 6 bases for J; bases not matched to a gene: 7. In nucleotides, the CDR3 is TGTGCCAGCAGCACCTACAGGGGGCGTGATGAAAAACTGTTTTTT. This codes for CASSTYRGRDEKLFF.

The rearrangement joins TRBV19 to TRBJ2-1; 9 bases line up with TRBD1. Germline V gene lookup returns CDR1 LNHDA and CDR2 SQIVND (reference sequence). The CDR3 contains 14 residues. V lost 0 bases to trimming and J lost 8 bases; unmatched junction nucleotides: 2. This chain's CDR3 is CASSIEDRGHEQFF. The DNA for the CDR3 is TGTGCCAGTAGTATAGAGGACAGGGGCCATGAGCAGTTCTTC.

In the case of this clonotype: Being one base from a much bigger clone, this may be a read error. V usage is TRBV7-2 and J usage is TRBJ1-2; TRBD1 agrees at 8 bases. CDR3 length: 13 residues. CDR1 and CDR2 (germline): SGHTA, FQGNSA. The CDR3: CANSPQGADGYTF. DNA of the CDR3: TGTGCCAACAGCCCCCAGGGGGCTGATGGCTACACCTTC.

The rearrangement uses TRBV29-1 and TRBJ2-2; D not certain. Germline V gene lookup returns CDR1 SQVTM and CDR2 ANQGSEA. With 4 bases removed from V and 4 bases from J, the gap between germline ends came to 10 bases. The length of the CDR3 is 13 residues. CDR3 DNA: TGCAGCGTTGGAGTAGGCCTCACCGGGGAGCTGTTTTTT. It is translated as CSVGVGLTGELFF.

In this sample, this clonotype turned up many times. V gene TRBV29-1 combines with J gene TRBJ2-2, with 7 bases lining up with TRBD2. The CDR3 length is 13 residues. Germline CDR1 reads SQVTM; CDR2 reads ANQGSEA. The V and J ends lost 7 bases and 4 bases, in that order; junction bases with no gene match: 6. This chain's CDR3 is CSGARGSTGELFF. DNA for the CDR3: TGCAGCGGTGCGCGCGGGAGCACCGGGGAGCTGTTTTTT.

The V and J genes are TRBV19 and TRBJ1-1, with 10 nucleotides matching TRBD1. V shed 9 bases and J 5 bases; nucleotides not matched to a gene: 3. The CDR3 contains 12 residues. Germline-derived CDR1 and CDR2 are LNHDA and SQIVND (reference sequence). CDR3 sequence (DNA): TGTGCCAGCAGGGACAGGGGAACTGAAGCTTTCTTT. As protein: CASRDRGTEAFF.

This chain joins TRBV25-1 and TRBJ1-6; 7 bases fit TRBD1. The germline gives CDR1 MGHDK, CDR2 SYGVNS. The CDR3 has 15 residues. V trimming: 4 bases; J trimming: 7 bases; junction bases outside the gene matches: 7. CDR3 loop: CASSVEGAANSPLHF. The CDR3 nucleotides are TGTGCCAGCAGTGTTGAGGGGGCGGCCAATTCACCCCTCCACTTT.

The chain uses TRBV10-3 and TRBJ1-6; D ambiguous. V shed 8 bases and J shed 5 bases, with 10 bases lying between them. Germline-derived CDR1 and CDR2 are ENHRY and SYGVKD. The CDR3 has 13 amino acids. The CDR3 region is CAISETDNSPLHF. The CDR3 DNA is TGTGCCATCTCAGAAACGGATAATTCACCCCTCCACTTT.

The chain couples TRBV12-3 or TRBV12-4 to TRBJ2-7; D perhaps matches TRBD1 (5 bases). Trimming took off 6 bases at V and 4 bases at J, with 13 bases between the two ends. The CDR3 is 13 amino acids. For the CDR3, the DNA is TGTGCCAGCAGCCCAGGGCGGCAATACGAGCAGTACTTC. This codes for CASSPGRQYEQYF.

The chain has TRBV11-1 and TRBJ1-5; D is unresolved. Trimming stripped 6 bases from V and 5 bases from J, with 17 bases between. CDR3 size: 15 residues. Germline V CDR1 and CDR2: SGHAT, FQDESV (reference sequence). The CDR3 reads CASSPQVPADQPQHF. CDR3 in DNA: TGTGCCAGCAGTCCCCAAGTGCCAGCAGATCAGCCCCAGCATTTT.

This clonotype was counted only a few times. The rearrangement joins TRBV5-4 to TRBJ2-7, with a weak D call TRBD2 (6 bases). The CDR3 is 13 amino acids. Germline V lookup: CDR1 SGHNT, CDR2 YYREEE (reference sequence). Trimming left V 4 bases short and J 7 bases short, with 15 bases between. In DNA form, the CDR3 reads TGTGCCAGCAGCCAAGGAGAGACTAGGGAGCAGTACTTC. Its protein is CASSQGETREQYF.

This clonotype was seen a handful of times. The rearrangement joins TRBV5-1 to TRBJ2-7; TRBD1 or TRBD2 may be the D gene (6 bases each). Trimming took 4 bases from V and 4 from J, leaving 18 bases between them. CDR1 is SGHRS and CDR2 is YFSETQ in the germline V gene. There are 15 residues in the CDR3. CDR3 in DNA: TGCGCCAGCAGCCTCGGGGGCTCCGCCGGGTACGAGCAGTACTTC. This codes for CASSLGGSAGYEQYF.

In this sample, this clonotype turned up many times. V and J are TRBV20-1 and TRBJ1-4, with D possibly matching TRBD1 (6 bases). CDR3 length: 13 residues. Trimming shortened V by 7 bases and J by 3 bases, and 12 bases separated the two germline ends. Germline lookup yields CDR1 DFQATT and CDR2 SNEGSKA (reference sequence). The CDR3 DNA reads TGCAGTGTGCCGGGACACCCTAATGAAAAACTGTTTTTT. This gives the protein CSVPGHPNEKLFF.

The chain is built from TRBV7-9 and TRBJ1-2, with D unresolved. The CDR3 extends over 15 amino acids. CDR1 SEHNR and CDR2 FQNEAQ come from the germline V gene (reference sequence). Trimming took 5 bases from V and 0 from J, leaving 13 bases between them. The CDR3 sequence is CASSTVREANYGYTF. The CDR3 DNA reads as TGTGCCAGCAGCACGGTGCGGGAAGCTAACTATGGCTACACCTTC.

This clonotype has only a few counts. The chain couples TRBV15 to TRBJ1-1; D perhaps matches TRBD1 (5 bases). Trimming cost V 0 bases and J 6 bases, with 8 bases left between them. This CDR3 is 13 amino acids long. The germline V gene has CDR1 LNHNV and CDR2 YYDKDF (reference sequence). In nucleotides, the CDR3 is TGTGCCACCAGCAGAGACAGGGTTCCTGAAGCTTTCTTT. Amino acids: CATSRDRVPEAFF. Complete variable domain (other parts from reference TRBV15 and TRBJ1-1): DAMVIQNPRYQVTQFGKPVTLSCSQTLNHNVMYWYQQKSSQAPKLLFHYYDKDFNNEADTPDNFQSRRPNTSFCFLDIRSPGLGDTAMYLCATSRDRVPEAFFGQGTRLTVV.

The rearrangement uses TRBV6-5 and TRBJ1-1, with a possible D match to TRBD1 (5 bases). The CDR3 spans 15 residues. The V gene's germline CDR1 is MNHEY and CDR2 SVGAGI. The V end lost 2 bases, the J end lost 0 bases, and 10 bases lay between the germline ends. The DNA for the CDR3 is TGTGCCAGCAGTTACCAGGGAGTCATGAACACTGAAGCTTTCTTT. This translates into CASSYQGVMNTEAFF.

This clonotype occurred a few times. Written as DNA, the CDR3 is TGTGCCAGCAGCCTCCGGTCTGGGACTAGCTACGAGCAGTACTTC. This encodes CASSLRSGTSYEQYF. The rearrangement joins TRBV11-3 to TRBJ2-7; 8 bases fit TRBD2. The J segment lost 3 bases and the V segment lost 5 bases, leaving 9 bases of the junction unmatched. The CDR3 consists of 15 residues. Germline V CDR1 and CDR2: SGHNT, YENEEA.

V gene TRBV7-2 combines with J gene TRBJ1-3; 11 bases fit TRBD1. The CDR3 totals 16 residues. J was trimmed by 2 bases and V by 1 base; bases with no gene match: 1. Germline CDR1 reads SGHTA; CDR2 reads FQGNSA. The CDR3 DNA sequence: TGTGCCAGCAGCTTAGGGACAGGGGGCGCTGGAAACACCATATATTTT. This translates into CASSLGTGGAGNTIYF.

This clonotype was detected a few times. The J gene is TRBJ2-3, the V gene TRBV4-1, with 7 nucleotides matching TRBD2. With 4 bases clipped from V and 4 bases from J, the junction kept 5 bases outside the gene matches. CDR1 is MGHRA, CDR2 YSYEKL, per germline. The length of the CDR3 is 14 residues. This chain's CDR3 is CASSLAGEADTQYF. Written as DNA, the CDR3 is TGCGCCAGCAGCCTCGCGGGGGAGGCAGATACGCAGTATTTT.

This clonotype was found many times. This rearrangement joins TRBV20-1 to TRBJ2-5; D possibly corresponds to TRBD2 (6 bases). The length of the CDR3 is 13 residues. The V gene's germline CDR1 is DFQATT and CDR2 SNEGSKA (reference sequence). The germline V and J ends were trimmed by 3 bases and 4 bases, with 12 bases remaining between them. The CDR3 spells CSARKGRGETQYF. Written as DNA, the CDR3 is TGCAGTGCTAGGAAGGGGCGGGGAGAGACCCAGTACTTC.

V is TRBV7-8 and J is TRBJ1-2; D remains ambiguous. The V and J ends lost 1 base and 4 bases respectively, with 10 bases between them. The CDR3 is 14 amino acids. Germline-derived CDR1 and CDR2 are SGHVS and FQNEAQ. The CDR3 DNA is TGTGCCAGCAGCTTAGATCGCCAGATCTATGGCTACACCTTC. Protein product: CASSLDRQIYGYTF.

This sequence joins TRBV9 and TRBJ2-7, with D maybe TRBD2 (6 bases). V lost 0 bases and J 4 bases, leaving 14 bases between the germline ends. CDR1 SGDLS and CDR2 YYNGEE come from the germline V gene. The CDR3 loop spans 15 amino acids. In nucleotides, the CDR3 is TGTGCCAGCAGCGTAGGATCGGGAGCTGGGTACGAGCAGTACTTC. It encodes CASSVGSGAGYEQYF.

This clonotype was seen many times. The gene calls are TRBV7-2 and TRBJ2-5; D unclear. V was clipped by 1 base and J by 5 bases, with 14 bases between them. Germline CDR1 is SGHTA and CDR2 is FQGNSA. The CDR3 contains 15 residues. CDR3 bases: TGTGCCAGCAGCTTAGACCGGACCCAGAGGGAGACCCAGTACTTC. This codes for CASSLDRTQRETQYF.

This clonotype was counted ten times or more. The rearrangement joins TRBV11-1 to TRBJ2-5, with TRBD1 identical over 7 bases. From germline, CDR1 is SGHAT and CDR2 FQDESV (reference sequence). The CDR3 spans 16 residues. V trimming: 5 bases; J trimming: 7 bases; junction bases outside the gene matches: 16. CDR3 in DNA: TGTGCCAGCAGCCCCGACAGGGTAATGCACGGATGGACCCAGTACTTC. It translates to CASSPDRVMHGWTQYF.